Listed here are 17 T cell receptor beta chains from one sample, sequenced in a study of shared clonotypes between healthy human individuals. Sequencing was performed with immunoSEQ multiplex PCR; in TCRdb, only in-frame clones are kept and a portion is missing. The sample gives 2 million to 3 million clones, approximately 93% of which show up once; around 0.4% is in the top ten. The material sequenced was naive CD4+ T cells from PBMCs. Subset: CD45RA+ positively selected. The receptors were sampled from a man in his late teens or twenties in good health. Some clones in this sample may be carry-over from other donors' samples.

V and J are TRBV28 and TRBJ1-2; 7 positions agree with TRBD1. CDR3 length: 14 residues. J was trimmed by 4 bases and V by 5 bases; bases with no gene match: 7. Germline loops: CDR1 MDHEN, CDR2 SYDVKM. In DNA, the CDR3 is TGTGCCAGCAGTACAGGGGAGGAGGCCTATGGCTACACCTTC. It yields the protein CASSTGEEAYGYTF.

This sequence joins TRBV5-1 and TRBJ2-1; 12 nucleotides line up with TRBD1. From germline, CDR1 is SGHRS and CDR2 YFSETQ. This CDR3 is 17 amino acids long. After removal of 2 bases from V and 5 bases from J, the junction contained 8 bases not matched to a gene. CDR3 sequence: CASSFSPGQGANNEQFF. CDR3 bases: TGCGCCAGCAGCTTCAGCCCGGGACAGGGGGCCAACAATGAGCAGTTCTTC.

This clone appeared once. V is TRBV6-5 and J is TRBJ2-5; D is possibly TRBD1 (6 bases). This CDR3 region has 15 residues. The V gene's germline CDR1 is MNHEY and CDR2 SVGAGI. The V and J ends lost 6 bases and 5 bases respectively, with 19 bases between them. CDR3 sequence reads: CASSRTEGIWETQYF. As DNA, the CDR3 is TGTGCCAGCAGCAGGACAGAGGGGATATGGGAGACCCAGTACTTC.

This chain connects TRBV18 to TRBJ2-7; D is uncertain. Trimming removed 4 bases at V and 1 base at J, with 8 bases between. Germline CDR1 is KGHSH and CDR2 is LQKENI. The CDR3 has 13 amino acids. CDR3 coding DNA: TGTGCCAGCTCACTCCTCCAATCCTACGAGCAGTACTTC. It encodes CASSLLQSYEQYF.

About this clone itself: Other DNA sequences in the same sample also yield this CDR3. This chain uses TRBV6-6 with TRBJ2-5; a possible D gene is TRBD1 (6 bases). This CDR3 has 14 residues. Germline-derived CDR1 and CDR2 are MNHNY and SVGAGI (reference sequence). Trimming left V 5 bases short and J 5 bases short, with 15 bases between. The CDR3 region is CASSPPGGRETQYF. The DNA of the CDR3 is TGTGCCAGCAGTCCGCCTGGGGGCCGGGAGACCCAGTACTTC.

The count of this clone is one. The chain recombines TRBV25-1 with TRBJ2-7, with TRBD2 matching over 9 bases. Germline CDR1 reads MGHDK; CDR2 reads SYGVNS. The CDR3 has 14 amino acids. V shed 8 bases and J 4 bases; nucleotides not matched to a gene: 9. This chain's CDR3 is CASAVAGATYEQYF. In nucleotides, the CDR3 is TGTGCCAGCGCCGTAGCGGGGGCAACTTACGAGCAGTACTTC.

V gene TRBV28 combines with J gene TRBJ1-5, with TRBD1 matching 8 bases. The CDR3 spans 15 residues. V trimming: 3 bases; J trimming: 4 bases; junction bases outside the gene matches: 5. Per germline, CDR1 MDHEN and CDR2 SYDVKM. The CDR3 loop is CASSFGRGRNQPQHF. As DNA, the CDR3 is TGTGCCAGCAGTTTTGGCAGGGGGCGTAATCAGCCCCAGCATTTT.

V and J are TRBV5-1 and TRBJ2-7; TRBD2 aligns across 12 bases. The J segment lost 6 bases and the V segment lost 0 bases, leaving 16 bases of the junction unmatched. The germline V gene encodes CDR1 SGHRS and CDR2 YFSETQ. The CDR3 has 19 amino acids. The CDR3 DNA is TGCGCCAGCAGCTTGGAGGCGGCTAGCGGGAGGGCCCTTGGATCCGAGCAGTACTTC. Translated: CASSLEAASGRALGSEQYF.

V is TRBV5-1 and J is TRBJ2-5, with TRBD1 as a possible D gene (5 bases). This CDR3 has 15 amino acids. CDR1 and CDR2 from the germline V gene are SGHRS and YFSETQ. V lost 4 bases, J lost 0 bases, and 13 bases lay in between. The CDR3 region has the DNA TGCGCCAGCAGCATACTCGGACACTACCAAGAGACCCAGTACTTC. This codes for CASSILGHYQETQYF. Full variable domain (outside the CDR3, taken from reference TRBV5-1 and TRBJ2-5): KAGVTQTPRYLIKTRGQQVTLSCSPISGHRSVSWYQQTPGQGLQFLFEYFSETQRNKGNFPGRFSGRQFSNSRSEMNVSTLELGDSALYLCASSILGHYQETQYFGPGTRLLVL.

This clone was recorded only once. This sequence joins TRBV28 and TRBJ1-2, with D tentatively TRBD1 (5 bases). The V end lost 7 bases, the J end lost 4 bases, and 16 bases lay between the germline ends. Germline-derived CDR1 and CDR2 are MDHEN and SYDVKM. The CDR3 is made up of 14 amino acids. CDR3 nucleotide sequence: TGTGCCAGCATCTCCCCCGGGGGGATCTATGGCTACACCTTC. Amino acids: CASISPGGIYGYTF.

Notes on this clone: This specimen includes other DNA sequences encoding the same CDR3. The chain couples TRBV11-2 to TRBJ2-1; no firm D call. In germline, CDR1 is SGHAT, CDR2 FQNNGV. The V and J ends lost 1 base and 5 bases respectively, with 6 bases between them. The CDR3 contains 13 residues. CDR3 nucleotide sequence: TGTGCCAGCAGCTTAGGGCGGAACAATGAGCAGTTCTTC. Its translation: CASSLGRNNEQFF.

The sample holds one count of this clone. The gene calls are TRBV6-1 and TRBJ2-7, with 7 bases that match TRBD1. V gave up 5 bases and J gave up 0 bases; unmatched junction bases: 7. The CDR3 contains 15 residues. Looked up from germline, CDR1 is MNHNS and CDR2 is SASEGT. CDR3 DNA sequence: TGTGCCAGCAGTACCATGGGACAGACCTCCTACGAGCAGTACTTC. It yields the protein CASSTMGQTSYEQYF.

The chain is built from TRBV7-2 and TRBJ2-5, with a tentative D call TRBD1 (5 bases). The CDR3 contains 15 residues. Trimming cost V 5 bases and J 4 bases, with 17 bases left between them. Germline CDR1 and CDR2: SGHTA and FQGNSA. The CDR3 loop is CASSPRAALGETQYF. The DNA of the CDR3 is TGTGCCAGCAGCCCCAGGGCCGCCTTGGGAGAGACCCAGTACTTC.

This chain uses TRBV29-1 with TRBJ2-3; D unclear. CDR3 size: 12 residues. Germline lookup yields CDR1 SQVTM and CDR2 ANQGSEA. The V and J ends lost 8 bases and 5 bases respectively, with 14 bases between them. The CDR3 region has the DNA TGCAGCTCCAGTCCCGAAGGAGATACGCAGTATTTT. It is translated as CSSSPEGDTQYF.

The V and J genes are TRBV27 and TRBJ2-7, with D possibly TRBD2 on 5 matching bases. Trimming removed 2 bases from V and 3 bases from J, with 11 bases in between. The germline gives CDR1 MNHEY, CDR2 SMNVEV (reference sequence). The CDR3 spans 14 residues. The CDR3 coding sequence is TGTGCCAGCAGTTTACTAGCCAGTATCTACGAGCAGTACTTC. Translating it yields CASSLLASIYEQYF.

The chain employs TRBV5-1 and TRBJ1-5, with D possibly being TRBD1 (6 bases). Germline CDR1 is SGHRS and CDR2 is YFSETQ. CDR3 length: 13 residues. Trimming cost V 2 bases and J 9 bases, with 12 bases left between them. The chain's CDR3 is CASSLNRGSPQHF. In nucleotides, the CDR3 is TGCGCCAGCAGCTTAAATAGGGGGTCGCCCCAGCATTTT.

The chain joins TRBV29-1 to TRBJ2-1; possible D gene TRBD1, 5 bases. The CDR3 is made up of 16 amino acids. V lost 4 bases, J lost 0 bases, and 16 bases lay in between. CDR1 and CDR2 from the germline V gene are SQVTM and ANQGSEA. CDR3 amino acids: CSVVFATESSYNEQFF. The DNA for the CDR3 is TGCAGCGTTGTTTTCGCGACAGAGAGCTCCTACAATGAGCAGTTCTTC.